The present T cell receptor (beta chain) was sequenced within a study of blood T cells in healthy people across ages. General study findings and limits: Among long-lived donors, naive CD4+ cells were more numerous and diversity higher than in aged donors.

This clonotype was seen only a few times. Its antigen is as yet unknown. A J-beta primer mix and a sample-barcoded 5' primer were used in a second PCR of roughly 7 to 12 cycles. TCRdb called the 5' RACE reads again in MiXCR, with one record for every CDR3 protein. The profile shows roughly 1,800,000 distinct CDR3 sequences, roughly 50% of them singletons. CDR3 size: 15 residues. Trimming took off 3 bases at V and 3 bases at J, with 12 bases between the two ends. Sequencing was performed on blood. The chain has TRBV12-3 or TRBV12-4 and TRBJ2-1; D remains ambiguous. This receptor was taken from a woman between 40 and 50 years old in good health. DNA of the CDR3: TGTGCCAGCAGTTTCCTCCTCCCCAGCTACAATGAGCAGTTCTTC. This codes for CASSFLLPSYNEQFF.